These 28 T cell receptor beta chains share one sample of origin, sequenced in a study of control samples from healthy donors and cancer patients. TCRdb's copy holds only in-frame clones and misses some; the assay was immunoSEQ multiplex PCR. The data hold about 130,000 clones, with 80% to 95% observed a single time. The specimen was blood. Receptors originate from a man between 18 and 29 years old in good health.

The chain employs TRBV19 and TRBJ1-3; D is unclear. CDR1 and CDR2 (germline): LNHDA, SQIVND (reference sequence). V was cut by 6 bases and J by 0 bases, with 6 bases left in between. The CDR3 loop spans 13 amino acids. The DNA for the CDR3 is TGTGCCAGTAGCAGCCCCTCTGGAAACACCATATATTTT. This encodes CASSSPSGNTIYF.

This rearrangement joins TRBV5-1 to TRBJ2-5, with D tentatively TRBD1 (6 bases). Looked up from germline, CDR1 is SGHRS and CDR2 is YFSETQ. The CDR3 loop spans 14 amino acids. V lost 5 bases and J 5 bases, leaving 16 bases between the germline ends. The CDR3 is CASSLTWDTETQYF. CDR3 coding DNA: TGCGCCAGCAGTCTCACCTGGGACACTGAGACCCAGTACTTC.

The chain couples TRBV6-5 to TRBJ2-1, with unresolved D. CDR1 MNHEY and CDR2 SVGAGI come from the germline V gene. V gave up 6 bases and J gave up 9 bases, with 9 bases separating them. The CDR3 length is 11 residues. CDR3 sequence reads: CASRRLGEQFF. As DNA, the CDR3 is TGTGCCAGCAGACGGCTGGGTGAGCAGTTCTTC.

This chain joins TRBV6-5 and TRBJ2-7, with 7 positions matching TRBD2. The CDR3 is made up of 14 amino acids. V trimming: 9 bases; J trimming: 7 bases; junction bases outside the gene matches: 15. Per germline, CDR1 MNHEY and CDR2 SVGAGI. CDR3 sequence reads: CASRTSTGEGEQYF. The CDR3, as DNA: TGTGCCAGTAGGACCTCGACGGGGGAGGGGGAGCAGTACTTC.

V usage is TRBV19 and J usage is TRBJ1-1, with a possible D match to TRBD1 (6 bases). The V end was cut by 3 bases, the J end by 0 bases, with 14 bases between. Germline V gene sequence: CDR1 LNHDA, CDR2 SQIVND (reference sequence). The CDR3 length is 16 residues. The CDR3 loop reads CASSMRTAYMNTEAFF. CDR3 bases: TGTGCCAGTAGTATGAGGACAGCTTACATGAACACTGAAGCTTTCTTT.

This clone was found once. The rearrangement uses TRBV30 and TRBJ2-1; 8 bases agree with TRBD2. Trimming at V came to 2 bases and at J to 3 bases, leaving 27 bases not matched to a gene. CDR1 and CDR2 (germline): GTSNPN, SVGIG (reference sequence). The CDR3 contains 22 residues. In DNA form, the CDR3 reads TGTGCCTGGAGTTCTAAGTTCGTCGGAGCAGCGGGAGAACTAAGTGGCTACAATGAGCAGTTCTTC. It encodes CAWSSKFVGAAGELSGYNEQFF.

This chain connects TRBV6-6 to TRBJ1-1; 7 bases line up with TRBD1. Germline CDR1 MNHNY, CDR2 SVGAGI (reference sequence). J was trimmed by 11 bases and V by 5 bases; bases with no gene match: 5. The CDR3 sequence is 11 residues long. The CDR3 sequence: CASSAQGRAFF. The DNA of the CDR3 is TGTGCCAGCAGTGCACAGGGGCGCGCTTTCTTT.

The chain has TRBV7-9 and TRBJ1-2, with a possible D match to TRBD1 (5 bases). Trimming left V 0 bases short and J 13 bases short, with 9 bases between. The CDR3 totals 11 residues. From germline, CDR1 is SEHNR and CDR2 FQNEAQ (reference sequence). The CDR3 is CASSLARDRTF. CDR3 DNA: TGTGCCAGCAGCTTAGCCCGGGACCGCACCTTC.

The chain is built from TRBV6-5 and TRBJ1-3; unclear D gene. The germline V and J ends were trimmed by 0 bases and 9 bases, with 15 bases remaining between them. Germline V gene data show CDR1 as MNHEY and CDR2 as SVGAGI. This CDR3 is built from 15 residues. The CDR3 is CASSYSPRLASTIYF. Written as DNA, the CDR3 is TGTGCCAGCAGTTACTCGCCGAGATTGGCATCCACCATATATTTT.

The CDR3 DNA sequence: TGCGCCAGCAGCGAGGAGGCGGGAAACACCATATATTTT. As protein: CASSEEAGNTIYF. The chain recombines TRBV5-1 with TRBJ1-3; D is ambiguous. Germline lookup yields CDR1 SGHRS and CDR2 YFSETQ. The CDR3 loop spans 13 amino acids. The V end was cut by 4 bases, the J end by 4 bases, with 9 bases between.

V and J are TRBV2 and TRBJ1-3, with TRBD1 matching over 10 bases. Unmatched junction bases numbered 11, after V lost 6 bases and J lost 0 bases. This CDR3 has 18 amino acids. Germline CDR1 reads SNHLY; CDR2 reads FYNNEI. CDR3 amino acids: CASRPGQGTAYSGNTIYF. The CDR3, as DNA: TGTGCCAGCAGACCGGGACAGGGGACCGCATACTCTGGAAACACCATATATTTT.

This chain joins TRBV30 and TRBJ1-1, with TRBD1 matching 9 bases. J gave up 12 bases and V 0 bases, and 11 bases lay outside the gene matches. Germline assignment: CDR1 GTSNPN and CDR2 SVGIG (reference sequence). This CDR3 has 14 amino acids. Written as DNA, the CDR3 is TGTGCCTGGAGTGTACTGTCGGGACAGGGAACGCCTTTCTTT. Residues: CAWSVLSGQGTPFF.

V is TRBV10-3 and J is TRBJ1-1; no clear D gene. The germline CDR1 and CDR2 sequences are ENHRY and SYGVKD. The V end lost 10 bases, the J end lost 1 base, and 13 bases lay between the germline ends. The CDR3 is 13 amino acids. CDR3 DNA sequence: TGTGCCACCGCGACTCGGGAGAACACTGAAGCTTTCTTT. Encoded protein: CATATRENTEAFF.

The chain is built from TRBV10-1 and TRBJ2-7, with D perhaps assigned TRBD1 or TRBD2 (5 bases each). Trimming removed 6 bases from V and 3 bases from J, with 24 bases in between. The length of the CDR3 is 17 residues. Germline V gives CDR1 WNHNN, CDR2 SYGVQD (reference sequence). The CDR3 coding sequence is TGCGCCAGCAGCGACCGCCCGGGGCTCAAACCGGGCTACGAGCAGTACGTC. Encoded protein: CASSDRPGLKPGYEQYV.

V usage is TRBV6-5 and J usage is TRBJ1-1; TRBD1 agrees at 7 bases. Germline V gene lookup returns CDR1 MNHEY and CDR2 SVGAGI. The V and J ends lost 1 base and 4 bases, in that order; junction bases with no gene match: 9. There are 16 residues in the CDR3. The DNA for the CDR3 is TGTGCCAGCAGTTACTTACGGGACAGTGGCATCACTGAAGCTTTCTTT. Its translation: CASSYLRDSGITEAFF.

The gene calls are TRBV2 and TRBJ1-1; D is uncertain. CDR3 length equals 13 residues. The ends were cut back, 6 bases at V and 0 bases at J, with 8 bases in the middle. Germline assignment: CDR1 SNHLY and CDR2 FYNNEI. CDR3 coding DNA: TGTGCCAGCAGGGCAAACCTGAACACTGAAGCTTTCTTT. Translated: CASRANLNTEAFF.

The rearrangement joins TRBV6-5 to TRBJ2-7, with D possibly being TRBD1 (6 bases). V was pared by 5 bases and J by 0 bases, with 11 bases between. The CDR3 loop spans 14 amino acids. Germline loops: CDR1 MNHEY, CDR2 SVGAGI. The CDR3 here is CASSNRVGSYEQYF. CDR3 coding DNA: TGTGCCAGCAGTAACAGGGTTGGCTCCTACGAGCAGTACTTC.

CDR3 nucleotides: TGTGCCAGCAGCTTAGTTGGGAGGACCGGGGAGCTGTTTTTT. Translation: CASSLVGRTGELFF. This rearrangement joins TRBV7-8 to TRBJ2-2, with D possibly TRBD2 on 6 matching bases. This CDR3 has 14 residues. Per germline, CDR1 SGHVS and CDR2 FQNEAQ. V dropped 1 base and J dropped 5 bases, with 8 bases sitting between them.

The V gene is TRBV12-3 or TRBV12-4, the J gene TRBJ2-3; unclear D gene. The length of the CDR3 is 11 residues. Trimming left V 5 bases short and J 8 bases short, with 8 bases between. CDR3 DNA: TGTGCCAGCAGTGCAAGCCCTACGCAGTATTTT. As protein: CASSASPTQYF.

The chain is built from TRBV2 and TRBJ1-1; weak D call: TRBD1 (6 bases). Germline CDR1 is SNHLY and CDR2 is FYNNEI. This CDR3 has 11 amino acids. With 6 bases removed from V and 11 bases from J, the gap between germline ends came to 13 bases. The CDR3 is CASRRQAGAFF. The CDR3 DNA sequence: TGTGCCAGCAGGCGACAGGCGGGCGCTTTCTTT.

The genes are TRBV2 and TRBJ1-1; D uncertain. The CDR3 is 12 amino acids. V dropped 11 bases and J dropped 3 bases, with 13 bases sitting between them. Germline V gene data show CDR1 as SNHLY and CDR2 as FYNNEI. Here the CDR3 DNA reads TGTGCCTCCCGGGTGGGGTACACTGAAGCTTTCTTT. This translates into CASRVGYTEAFF.

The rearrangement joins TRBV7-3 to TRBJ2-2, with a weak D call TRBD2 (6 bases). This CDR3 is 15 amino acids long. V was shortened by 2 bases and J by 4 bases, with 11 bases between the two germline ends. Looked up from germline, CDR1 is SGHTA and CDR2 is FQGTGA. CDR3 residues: CASSLGGSGTGELFF. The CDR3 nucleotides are TGTGCCAGCAGCTTAGGGGGGTCAGGCACCGGGGAGCTGTTTTTT.

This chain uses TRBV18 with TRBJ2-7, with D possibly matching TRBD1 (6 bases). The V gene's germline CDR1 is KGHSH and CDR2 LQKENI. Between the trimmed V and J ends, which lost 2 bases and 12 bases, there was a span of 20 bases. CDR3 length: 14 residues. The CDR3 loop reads CASSPTRGHGRWYV. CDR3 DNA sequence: TGTGCCAGCTCACCAACGAGGGGACATGGTCGTTGGTACGTC.

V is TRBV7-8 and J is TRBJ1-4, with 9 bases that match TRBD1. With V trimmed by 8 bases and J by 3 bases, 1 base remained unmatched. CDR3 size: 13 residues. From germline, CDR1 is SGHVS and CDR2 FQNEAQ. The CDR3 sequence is CASGQGPNEKLFF. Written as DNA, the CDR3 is TGTGCCAGCGGACAGGGGCCTAATGAAAAACTGTTTTTT.

The CDR3 coding sequence is TGTGCAAGTCGCTCCACTCTGGCTGGAAGACTCTACGAGCAGTACGTC. Encoded protein: CASRSTLAGRLYEQYV. This chain connects TRBV12-2 to TRBJ2-7; the D call of TRBD2 is as the table states it, not checked on the DNA. TRBV12-2 counts as a pseudogene. The CDR3 contains 16 residues.

The CDR3 DNA is TGTGCCAGCAGTGAAGCCAGGTCGAACACTGAAGCTTTCTTT. Protein: CASSEARSNTEAFF. The chain recombines TRBV2 with TRBJ1-1; D not certain. Trimming took 0 bases from V and 1 from J, leaving 6 bases between them. From germline, CDR1 is SNHLY and CDR2 FYNNEI. The length of the CDR3 is 14 residues.

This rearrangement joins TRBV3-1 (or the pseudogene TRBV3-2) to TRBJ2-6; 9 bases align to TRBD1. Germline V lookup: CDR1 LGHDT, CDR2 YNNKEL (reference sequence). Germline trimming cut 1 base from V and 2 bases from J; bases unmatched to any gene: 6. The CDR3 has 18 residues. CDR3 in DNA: TGTGCCAGCAGCCAAGTTCGAGGGACAGGGACTGGGGCCAACGTCCTGACTTTC. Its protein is CASSQVRGTGTGANVLTF.

The CDR3 spells CAWSVRETAGETQYF. In nucleotides, the CDR3 is TGTGCCTGGAGTGTACGAGAGACGGCAGGAGAGACCCAGTACTTC. This chain uses TRBV30 with TRBJ2-5; D gene ambiguous. The V gene's germline CDR1 is GTSNPN and CDR2 SVGIG (reference sequence). The CDR3 length is 15 residues. The V end was cut by 0 bases, the J end by 4 bases, with 15 bases between. Filled out from reference TRBV30 and TRBJ2-5, the complete variable domain reads SQTIHQWPATLVQPVGSPLSLECTVEGTSNPNLYWYRQAAGRGLQLLFYSVGIGQISSEVPQNLSASRPQDRQFILSSKKLLLSDSGFYLCAWSVRETAGETQYFGPGTRLLVL.